A single sample gave rise to the 17 T cell receptor beta chains below, sequenced in a study of shared clonotypes between healthy human individuals. The table came from immunoSEQ multiplex PCR; TCRdb's copy has only in-frame clones and leaves some out. The sample yields under 850,000 clones, 72% seen once. Sequencing input: memory CD4+ T cells sorted from blood. Subset indicated: CD45RA-negative fraction. All receptors come from a woman in her twenties or thirties in good health.

This clone occurred a few times. The genes are TRBV15 and TRBJ1-5, with D possibly matching TRBD1 (5 bases). CDR3 length: 15 amino acids. Germline lookup yields CDR1 LNHNV and CDR2 YYDKDF (reference sequence). V lost 0 bases and J 8 bases, leaving 14 bases between the germline ends. The CDR3 protein is CATSRDGAGSEPQHF. CDR3 bases: TGTGCCACCAGCAGAGATGGGGCAGGTTCGGAGCCCCAGCATTTT.

The V and J genes are TRBV18 and TRBJ1-2; TRBD1 matches at 8 bases. Trimming removed 2 bases from V and 8 bases from J; junction bases left unmatched: 13. Germline V lookup: CDR1 KGHSH, CDR2 LQKENI. The length of the CDR3 is 16 residues. The CDR3 region has the DNA TGTGCCAGCTCACCAATACTCTCCGGACAGGGCGACGGCTACACCTTC. Protein: CASSPILSGQGDGYTF.

The V and J genes are TRBV5-1 and TRBJ2-1; D not certain. CDR1 is SGHRS and CDR2 is YFSETQ in the germline V gene. Trimming took off 5 bases at V and 0 bases at J, with 9 bases between the two ends. The CDR3 runs 14 residues. This chain's CDR3 is CASSTSSSYNEQFF. CDR3 nucleotides: TGCGCCAGCAGTACCTCTAGCTCCTACAATGAGCAGTTCTTC.

The V and J genes are TRBV6-4 and TRBJ1-1; the D is unclear. CDR1 MRHNA and CDR2 SNTAGT come from the germline V gene. The CDR3 is 13 amino acids. The ends were cut back, 3 bases at V and 4 bases at J, with 9 bases in the middle. This CDR3 reads CASSETETTEAFF. In DNA, the CDR3 is TGTGCCAGCAGTGAAACGGAGACCACTGAAGCTTTCTTT.

The chain links TRBV30 to TRBJ2-7; 8 bases agree with TRBD2. J was trimmed by 3 bases and V by 7 bases; bases with no gene match: 8. The CDR3 is 13 residues long. Germline lookup yields CDR1 GTSNPN and CDR2 SVGIG (reference sequence). The CDR3 spells CASRAGANYEQYF. CDR3 nucleotide sequence: TGTGCCTCTCGAGCGGGAGCTAACTACGAGCAGTACTTC.

The chain joins TRBV10-3 to TRBJ2-7, with TRBD1 matching over 11 bases. The trim removed 6 bases at V and 6 bases at J, leaving 7 bases unmatched. CDR3 length: 14 amino acids. CDR1 is ENHRY, CDR2 SYGVKD, per germline. The CDR3 sequence is CAIREGQGAGEQYF. The CDR3 nucleotides read TGTGCCATCAGGGAAGGACAGGGGGCGGGCGAGCAGTACTTC.

The CDR3 DNA is TGTGCCAGCAGCGTAGACTGGGGGACTCAGCCCCAGCATTTT. Translation: CASSVDWGTQPQHF. The chain joins TRBV9 to TRBJ1-5; tentatively, D is TRBD1 (5 bases). Trimming took off 0 bases at V and 6 bases at J, with 10 bases between the two ends. Germline lookup yields CDR1 SGDLS and CDR2 YYNGEE. This CDR3 comprises 14 residues.

This clone was recorded once. The chain employs TRBV28 and TRBJ2-7; TRBD2 might be the D (7 bases). The V gene's germline CDR1 is MDHEN and CDR2 SYDVKM. V was cut by 3 bases and J by 5 bases, with 14 bases left in between. This CDR3 spans 14 amino acids. CDR3 bases: TGTGCCAGCAGTTTTGGGGGGGCTATCGACGAGCAGTACTTC. Translation: CASSFGGAIDEQYF.

The chain joins TRBV28 to TRBJ2-2, with unresolved D. V was clipped by 2 bases and J by 6 bases, with 7 bases between them. The CDR3 totals 13 residues. Germline V lookup: CDR1 MDHEN, CDR2 SYDVKM. The CDR3 here is CASSLTVPGELFF. Written as DNA, the CDR3 is TGTGCCAGCAGTTTAACAGTCCCCGGGGAGCTGTTTTTT.

CDR3 sequence reads: CATRSGQGGYTEAFF. CDR3 sequence (DNA): TGCGCCACCCGGTCGGGGCAGGGGGGTTACACTGAAGCTTTCTTT. The V call is TRBV10-2, the J call TRBJ1-1; 7 nucleotides align to TRBD1. Germline lookup yields CDR1 WSHSY and CDR2 SAAADI. This CDR3 is 15 amino acids long. Germline trimming cut 10 bases from V and 3 bases from J; bases unmatched to any gene: 14.

This chain links TRBV6-5 with TRBJ2-7, with a tentative D call TRBD2 (5 bases). The CDR3 contains 13 residues. The ends were cut back, 6 bases at V and 3 bases at J, with 12 bases in the middle. Germline V CDR1 and CDR2: MNHEY, SVGAGI. The CDR3 DNA is TGTGCCAGCAGCCGCCTGGGAGTCTACGAGCAGTACTTC. Translating it yields CASSRLGVYEQYF.

The chain couples TRBV27 to TRBJ1-4, with TRBD1 matching over 7 bases. V shed 8 bases and J 8 bases; nucleotides not matched to a gene: 11. The CDR3 is made up of 14 amino acids. The germline V gene encodes CDR1 MNHEY and CDR2 SMNVEV (reference sequence). The CDR3 here is CASCSRGGREKLFF. CDR3 DNA sequence: TGTGCCAGCTGTTCGAGAGGGGGCAGAGAAAAACTGTTTTTT.

The gene calls are TRBV5-1 and TRBJ2-1, with unresolved D. CDR3 length: 13 amino acids. Per the germline V gene, CDR1 is SGHRS and CDR2 is YFSETQ. The ends were cut back, 4 bases at V and 6 bases at J, with 11 bases in the middle. In nucleotides, the CDR3 is TGCGCCAGCAGCGCGGACGGTGCCAATGAGCAGTTCTTC. This codes for CASSADGANEQFF.

The chain couples TRBV28 to TRBJ2-1; 8 bases are shared with TRBD1. The CDR3 is 14 amino acids. V was clipped by 3 bases and J by 8 bases; unmatched bases: 6. Germline loops: CDR1 MDHEN, CDR2 SYDVKM. CDR3 protein: CASSFRDRYYEQFF. CDR3 in DNA: TGTGCCAGCAGTTTTCGGGACAGGTATTATGAGCAGTTCTTC.

The rearrangement joins TRBV4-1 to TRBJ1-2; 8 bases match TRBD1. This CDR3 contains 18 residues. The V and J ends lost 4 bases and 8 bases, in that order; junction bases with no gene match: 21. Germline V lookup: CDR1 MGHRA, CDR2 YSYEKL. CDR3 in amino acids: CASSRDTSAGQGAFGYTF. The CDR3 DNA reads as TGCGCCAGCAGCCGGGACACCTCAGCGGGCCAGGGGGCGTTCGGCTACACCTTC.

The gene calls are TRBV18 and TRBJ2-1, with 10 bases aligning to TRBD2. From germline, CDR1 is KGHSH and CDR2 LQKENI. The CDR3 consists of 15 residues. After removal of 5 bases from V and 4 bases from J, the junction contained 5 bases not matched to a gene. The CDR3 DNA is TGTGCCAGCTCAGAGCGGGAGGGCCATTACAATGAGCAGTTCTTC. Protein: CASSEREGHYNEQFF.

V usage is TRBV11-3 and J usage is TRBJ2-1; 7 positions agree with TRBD2. The CDR3 contains 15 residues. J was trimmed by 1 base and V by 5 bases; bases with no gene match: 5. The germline V gene has CDR1 SGHNT and CDR2 YENEEA. CDR3 bases: TGTGCCAGCAGCCCCGGGGAGGGTTCCTACAATGAGCAGTTCTTC. Protein: CASSPGEGSYNEQFF.